The 3 T cell receptor beta chains presented below share a single source sample, sequenced in a study of control samples from healthy donors and cancer patients. Sequenced by immunoSEQ multiplex PCR; TCRdb stores in-frame clones only, minus some. The sample shows 180,000 or so clones, approximately 92% of them seen only once. Sequencing used blood. The receptors here all came from a woman aged 60-70 years in good health.

The chain is built from TRBV24-1 and TRBJ1-4; 9 bases map to TRBD1. Trimming cost V 6 bases and J 8 bases; bases outside gene matches: 6. The CDR3 has 14 amino acids. CDR1 and CDR2 from the germline V gene are KGHDR and SFDVKD. The CDR3 is CATSPGQGSEKLFF. As DNA, the CDR3 is TGTGCCACCAGTCCAGGACAGGGGAGCGAAAAACTGTTTTTT.

This sequence joins TRBV5-1 and TRBJ2-2; a weak D match, TRBD2 (5 bases). Germline V gene sequence: CDR1 SGHRS, CDR2 YFSETQ. This CDR3 contains 17 residues. V shed 0 bases and J shed 4 bases, with 16 bases lying between them. The CDR3 DNA reads as TGCGCCAGCAGCTTGGCCGGTTACGGGGAGATCACCGGGGAGCTGTTTTTT. Its protein product is CASSLAGYGEITGELFF.

V is TRBV6-2 or TRBV6-3 and J is TRBJ1-1; tentative D call: TRBD1 (5 bases). The germline V gene has CDR1 MNHEY and CDR2 SVGEGT. Trimming took 2 bases from V and 5 from J, leaving 15 bases between them. The CDR3 is 15 amino acids. The CDR3 DNA reads as TGTGCCAGCAGTTACGGGACTGGAAAGAGGACTGAAGCTTTCTTT. Translated, it gives CASSYGTGKRTEAFF.